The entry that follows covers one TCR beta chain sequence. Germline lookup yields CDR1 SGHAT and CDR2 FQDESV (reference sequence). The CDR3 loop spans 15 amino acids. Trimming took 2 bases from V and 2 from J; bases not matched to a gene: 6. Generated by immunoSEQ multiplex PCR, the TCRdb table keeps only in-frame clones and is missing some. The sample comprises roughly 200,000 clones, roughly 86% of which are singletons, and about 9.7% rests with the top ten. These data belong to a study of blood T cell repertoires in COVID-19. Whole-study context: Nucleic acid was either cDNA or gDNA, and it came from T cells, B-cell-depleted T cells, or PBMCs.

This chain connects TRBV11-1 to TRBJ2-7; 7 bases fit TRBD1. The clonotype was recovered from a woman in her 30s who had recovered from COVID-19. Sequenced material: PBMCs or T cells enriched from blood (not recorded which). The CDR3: CASSLLGQTTYEQYF. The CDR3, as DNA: TGTGCCAGCAGCTTATTGGGACAGACTACCTACGAGCAGTACTTC.